The rows below give T cell receptor beta chains drawn from one sample of a study of CD8 T cells in Susac syndrome. TCRdb re-called the immunoSEQ multiplex PCR reads through MiXCR, storing one row per CDR3 protein. The sample has roughly 140,000 distinct CDR3 sequences, nearly 97% seen once; the top ten hold 0.14% to 0.15%. The sample was CD8+ T cells from PBMCs. The receptors come from a human donor with multiple sclerosis. The CDR3 runs from the conserved cysteine through the conserved F or W. D genes are given only for firm matches. The listing skips clone size in some rows; elsewhere it reads once, few, many or a size class.

size: once; V: TRBV15; J: TRBJ1-2; D: NA; DNA: TGTGCCACCAGGGCCGTTTGGGGCTATGGCTACACCTTC; CDR3: CATRAVWGYGYTF
size: NA; V: TRBV20-1; J: TRBJ2-3; D: TRBD2; DNA: TGCAGTGCCTACCGCCCGACTAGCCCTCGCACAGATACGCAGTATTTT; CDR3: CSAYRPTSPRTDTQYF
size: NA; V: TRBV7-3; J: TRBJ2-7; D: TRBD1; DNA: TGTGCCAGCAGCCCGACAGGGGGTGGGCACGAGCAGTACTTC; CDR3: CASSPTGGGHEQYF
size: NA; V: TRBV23-1; J: TRBJ2-1; D: TRBD1; DNA: TGCGCCAGCAGTCAATCAAGGGGGCCGGGGGAGCAGTTCTTC; CDR3: CASSQSRGPGEQFF
size: NA; V: TRBV4-2; J: TRBJ2-1; D: NA; DNA: TGTGCCAGCAGTACCTCCTACAATGAGCAGTTCTTC; CDR3: CASSTSYNEQFF
size: NA; V: TRBV2; J: TRBJ2-3; D: NA; DNA: TGTGCCAGCAGTGAAGCGAGGGGCGGCCTCACAGATACGCAGTATTTT; CDR3: CASSEARGGLTDTQYF
size: NA; V: TRBV6-5; J: TRBJ2-7; D: TRBD1; DNA: TGTGCCAGCAGTTACAGGGGGCTGTACGAGCAGTACTTC; CDR3: CASSYRGLYEQYF
size: NA; V: TRBV5-1; J: TRBJ2-2; D: NA; DNA: TGCGCCAGCAGCTTGGGCACAGGCACCGGGGAGCTGTTTTTT; CDR3: CASSLGTGTGELFF
size: NA; V: TRBV7-8; J: TRBJ2-7; D: TRBD2; DNA: TGTGCCAGCAGCTTAGAGACTAGCGGTTCCTACGAGCAGTACTTC; CDR3: CASSLETSGSYEQYF
size: NA; V: TRBV11-2; J: TRBJ2-5; D: NA; DNA: TGTGCCAGCAGCTTAGCTACGACCCTCCCTGAGGCCCAGTACTTC; CDR3: CASSLATTLPEAQYF
size: NA; V: TRBV20-1; J: TRBJ2-2; D: NA; DNA: TGCAGTGCTAGAGATATCTCCGCGAACACCGGGGAGCTGTTTTTT; CDR3: CSARDISANTGELFF
size: once; V: TRBV7-3; J: TRBJ2-1; D: NA; DNA: TGTGCCAGCAGCTTAATAGGGGGTGAGCAGTTCTTC; CDR3: CASSLIGGEQFF
size: NA; V: TRBV12-3/TRBV12-4; J: TRBJ2-7; D: NA; DNA: TGTGCCAGCAGTCGAGGGTCCTTAGAGCAGTACTTC; CDR3: CASSRGSLEQYF
size: NA; V: TRBV3-1; J: TRBJ2-3; D: TRBD1; DNA: TGTGCCAGCAGCAGGGACAGATCAGATACGCAGTATTTT; CDR3: CASSRDRSDTQYF
size: NA; V: TRBV2; J: TRBJ1-2; D: NA; DNA: TGTGCCAGCAGTGAAATCGGACGGAGGAACTATGGCTACACCTTC; CDR3: CASSEIGRRNYGYTF
size: NA; V: TRBV7-9; J: TRBJ2-2; D: NA; DNA: TGTGCCAGCAGCACAGCCGGGGAGCTGTTTTTT; CDR3: CASSTAGELFF
size: NA; V: TRBV30; J: TRBJ1-5; D: NA; DNA: TGTGCCTGGAGTGATAGAGATAATCAGCCCCAGCATTTT; CDR3: CAWSDRDNQPQHF
size: NA; V: TRBV20-1; J: TRBJ2-1; D: TRBD2; DNA: TGCAGTGCTAGTCTACTAGCGGGGTTTGAGCAGTTCTTC; CDR3: CSASLLAGFEQFF
size: once; V: TRBV29-1; J: TRBJ1-2; D: NA; DNA: TGCAGCGTTGAAGGATCAGGGGCGCAGGGGCTCGACTATGGCTACACCTTC; CDR3: CSVEGSGAQGLDYGYTF
size: once; V: TRBV13; J: TRBJ1-4; D: NA; DNA: TGTGCCAGCAGCATCCGCCCAGGTGGGGGTGAAAAACTGTTTTTT; CDR3: CASSIRPGGGEKLFF
size: NA; V: TRBV5-6; J: TRBJ1-6; D: NA; DNA: TGTGCCAGCAGCTTGATGTCCAGTAATTCACCCCTCCACTTT; CDR3: CASSLMSSNSPLHF
size: NA; V: TRBV20-1; J: TRBJ2-5; D: NA; DNA: TGCAGTGCCAGAAAACAGGCCCAAGAGACCCAGTACTTC; CDR3: CSARKQAQETQYF
size: once; V: TRBV7-9; J: TRBJ1-2; D: NA; DNA: TGTGCCAGCCGTTATTCCGGGCATGGCTACACCTTC; CDR3: CASRYSGHGYTF
size: NA; V: TRBV30; J: TRBJ2-3; D: NA; DNA: TGTGCCTGGAGTGTTATATCGACTCTCGCTCAGGGAGATACGCAGTATTTT; CDR3: CAWSVISTLAQGDTQYF
size: NA; V: TRBV29-1; J: TRBJ1-1; D: NA; DNA: TGCAGCTCCACAGGGTTTTGGGGAGCTTTCTTT; CDR3: CSSTGFWGAFF
size: NA; V: TRBV4-2; J: TRBJ2-5; D: NA; DNA: TGTGCCAGCAGCGCGGTGAATGAAGAGACCCAGTACTTC; CDR3: CASSAVNEETQYF
size: NA; V: TRBV4-1; J: TRBJ1-2; D: NA; DNA: TGCGCCAGCAGGGGCACTGGCTATGGCTACACCTTC; CDR3: CASRGTGYGYTF
size: NA; V: TRBV30; J: TRBJ1-1; D: NA; DNA: TGTGCCTGGAAGGGAAGGACTGAAGCTTTCTTT; CDR3: CAWKGRTEAFF
size: NA; V: TRBV29-1; J: TRBJ1-1; D: TRBD1; DNA: TGCAGCGCTGAGGGGGGGACAGGGACGGCTGAAGCTTTCTTT; CDR3: CSAEGGTGTAEAFF
size: NA; V: TRBV12-5; J: TRBJ1-2; D: NA; DNA: TGTGCTAGTGGTTTGCTCACTTCTAACTATGGCTACACCTTC; CDR3: CASGLLTSNYGYTF
size: NA; V: TRBV4-1; J: TRBJ2-1; D: TRBD1; DNA: TGCGCCAGCAGCCAGATTCGTTCAGGGGGCAATGAGCAGTTCTTC; CDR3: CASSQIRSGGNEQFF
size: NA; V: TRBV11-2; J: TRBJ1-2; D: NA; DNA: TGTGCCAGCAGCATGGGGCCTGGCTACACCTTC; CDR3: CASSMGPGYTF
size: once; V: TRBV4-2; J: TRBJ2-5; D: NA; DNA: TGTGCCAGCAGCCAAGAGGAGGGGTTTGAGACCCAGTACTTC; CDR3: CASSQEEGFETQYF
size: NA; V: TRBV6-2/TRBV6-3; J: TRBJ1-1; D: NA; DNA: TGTGCCAGCACATGGACGGGCGCGAACACTGAAGCTTTCTTT; CDR3: CASTWTGANTEAFF